This paragraph covers one T cell receptor (beta chain) sequence. Antigen specificity is unknown. The CDR3 extends over 15 amino acids. CDR1 GTSNPN and CDR2 SVGIG come from the germline V gene (reference sequence). V lost 0 bases to trimming and J lost 5 bases, with 16 bases between them. Separation by sorting yielded CD4+ and CD8+ T cells from PBMCs. This entry belongs to a study of CD8+ T cells in alopecia areata. Study-level results: Shared TCR sequences were less clear between patients than in mice, possibly partly from HLA diversity.

Extracted from the samples, RNA was reverse transcribed into cDNA to serve as the sequencing template. Produced via immunoSEQ multiplex PCR; TCRdb's table is partial and in-frame only. The sample lists about 180,000 clones; 59% were seen once. The sequencing here drew on CD4+ T cells sorted from blood, taken at week 0. This sequence was found in a human donor with alopecia areata. The chain is built from TRBV30 and TRBJ1-1, with a possible D match to TRBD1 (5 bases). This CDR3 reads CAWSVLRGKKTEAFF. The CDR3 bases are TGTGCCTGGAGTGTACTTAGGGGCAAAAAAACTGAAGCTTTCTTT.